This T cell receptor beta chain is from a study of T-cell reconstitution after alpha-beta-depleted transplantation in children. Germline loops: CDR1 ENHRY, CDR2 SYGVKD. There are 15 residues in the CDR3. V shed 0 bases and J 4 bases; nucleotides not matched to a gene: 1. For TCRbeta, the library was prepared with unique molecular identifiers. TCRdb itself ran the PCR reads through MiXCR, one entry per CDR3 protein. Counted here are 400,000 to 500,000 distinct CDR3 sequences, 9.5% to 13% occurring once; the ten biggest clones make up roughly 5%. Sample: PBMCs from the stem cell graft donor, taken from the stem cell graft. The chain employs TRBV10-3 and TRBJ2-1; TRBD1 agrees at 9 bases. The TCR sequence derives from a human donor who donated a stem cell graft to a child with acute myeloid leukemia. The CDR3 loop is CAISESGQGYNEQFF. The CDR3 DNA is TGTGCCATCAGTGAGTCGGGACAGGGTTACAATGAGCAGTTCTTC.